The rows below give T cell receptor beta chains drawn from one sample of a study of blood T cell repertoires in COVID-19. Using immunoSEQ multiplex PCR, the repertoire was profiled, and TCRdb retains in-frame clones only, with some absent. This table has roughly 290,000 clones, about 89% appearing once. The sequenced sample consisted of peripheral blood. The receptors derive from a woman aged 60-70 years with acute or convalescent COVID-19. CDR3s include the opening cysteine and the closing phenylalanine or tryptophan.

cdr3_aa: CASSYGEVYEQYF
v_call: TRBV7-9

cdr3_aa: CASSRRDTQETQYF
v_call: TRBV5-6

cdr3_aa: CASSEEQGAGNTIYF
v_call: TRBV6-1

cdr3_aa: CASSLVFGGTSGGSYEQYF
v_call: TRBV7-2

cdr3_aa: CASSFLAEQYF
v_call: TRBV7-2

cdr3_aa: CASSYSMPGLDEQYF
v_call: TRBV6-6

cdr3_aa: CASSLALSGGAPNEQFF
v_call: TRBV5-1

cdr3_aa: CASSLPLYQQYF
v_call: TRBV28

cdr3_aa: CASSPSPDQPQHF
v_call: TRBV7-8

cdr3_aa: CASSPPGSGANVLTF
v_call: TRBV7-9

cdr3_aa: CASSGTSGLYEQYF
v_call: TRBV6-2/TRBV6-3

cdr3_aa: CASSVWSGLINQPQHF
v_call: TRBV28

cdr3_aa: CASSPSGRSSYNEQFF
v_call: TRBV6-2/TRBV6-3

cdr3_aa: CASSQVPRFNQPQHF
v_call: TRBV4-1